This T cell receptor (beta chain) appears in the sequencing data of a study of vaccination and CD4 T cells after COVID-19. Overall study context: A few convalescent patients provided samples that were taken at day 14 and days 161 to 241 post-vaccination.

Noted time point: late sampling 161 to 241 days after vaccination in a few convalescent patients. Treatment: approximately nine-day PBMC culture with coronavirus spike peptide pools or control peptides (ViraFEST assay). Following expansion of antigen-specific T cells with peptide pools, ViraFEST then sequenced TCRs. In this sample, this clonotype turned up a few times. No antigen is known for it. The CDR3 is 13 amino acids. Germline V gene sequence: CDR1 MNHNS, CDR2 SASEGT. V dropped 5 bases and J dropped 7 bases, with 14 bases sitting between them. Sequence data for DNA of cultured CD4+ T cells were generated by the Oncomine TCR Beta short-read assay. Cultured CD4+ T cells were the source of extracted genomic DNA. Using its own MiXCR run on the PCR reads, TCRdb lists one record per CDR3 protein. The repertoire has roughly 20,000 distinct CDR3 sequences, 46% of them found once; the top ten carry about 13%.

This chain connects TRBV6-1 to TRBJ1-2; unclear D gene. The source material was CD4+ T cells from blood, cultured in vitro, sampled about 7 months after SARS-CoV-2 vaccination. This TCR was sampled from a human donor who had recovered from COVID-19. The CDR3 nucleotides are TGTGCCAGCAGTCGGCCGGACTTGGGTGGCTACACCTTC. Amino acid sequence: CASSRPDLGGYTF.